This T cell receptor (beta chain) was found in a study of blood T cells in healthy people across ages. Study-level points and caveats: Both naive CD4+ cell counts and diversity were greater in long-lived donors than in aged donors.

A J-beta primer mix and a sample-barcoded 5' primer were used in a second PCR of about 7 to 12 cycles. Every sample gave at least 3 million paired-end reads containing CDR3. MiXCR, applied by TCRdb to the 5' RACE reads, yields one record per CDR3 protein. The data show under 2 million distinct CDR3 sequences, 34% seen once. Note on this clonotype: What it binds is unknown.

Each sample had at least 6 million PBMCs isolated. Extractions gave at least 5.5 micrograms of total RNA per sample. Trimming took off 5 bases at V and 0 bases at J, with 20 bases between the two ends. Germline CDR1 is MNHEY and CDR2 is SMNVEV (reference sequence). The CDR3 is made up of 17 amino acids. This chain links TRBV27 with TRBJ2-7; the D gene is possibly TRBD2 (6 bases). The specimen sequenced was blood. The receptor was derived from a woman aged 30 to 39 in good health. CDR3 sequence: CASSPSGTYRSSYEQYF. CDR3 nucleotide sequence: TGTGCCAGCAGTCCCTCCGGGACTTACCGGAGCTCCTACGAGCAGTACTTC.